This T cell receptor (beta chain) is drawn from a study of blood T cells in healthy people across ages. Study-level points and caveats: Calculation of diversity from one million T cells yielded estimates considered to be underestimates. Getting older went along with TCR beta diversity per million T cells dropping roughly linearly.

Russia was home to the donors, healthy Caucasian individuals aged roughly 6 to 90. Samples had at least 6.5 million PBMCs isolated from them. Together with a sample-barcoded 5' primer, a J-beta primer mix was included in a second PCR lasting about 6 to 11 cycles. TCRdb reanalysed the 5' RACE reads using MiXCR and keeps one entry per CDR3 protein. The sample lists more than 1,400,000 distinct CDR3 sequences; 40% to 50% were seen once. Only a few counts were recorded for this clonotype. Its antigen is undetermined. Material: blood. The clonotype originates from a young woman in good health.

The CDR3 DNA sequence: TGTGCCAGCAGCCTGGGACAGCTAACCGGGGAGCAGTTCTTC. Translation: CASSLGQLTGEQFF. The chain links TRBV6-5 to TRBJ2-1, with 7 bases fitting TRBD1. This CDR3 contains 14 residues. Looked up from germline, CDR1 is MNHEY and CDR2 is SVGAGI. V lost 6 bases, J lost 10 bases, and 12 bases stayed unmatched.